This record looks at one TCR beta chain sequence and its context. Antigen unknown. The sample belongs to a study of blood T cells in healthy people across ages. Whole-study results and caveats: There was a strong correlation between TCR beta diversity and naive T cell percentage.

The CDR3 has 14 residues. Germline V gene lookup returns CDR1 ENHRY and CDR2 SYGVKD. The V gene lost 3 bases and the J gene lost 4 bases, with 9 bases spanning the gap. Through a sample-barcoded 5' primer and a J-beta primer mix, a second PCR was run for roughly 6 to 11 cycles. Unique molecular identifiers of 12 random nucleotides labeled each cDNA. TCRdb reprocessed the 5' RACE reads via MiXCR and lists one record per CDR3 protein. Of roughly 1,300,000 distinct CDR3 sequences in the sample, approximately 63% were seen once. The receptor's source is a man aged 18-30 years in good health. Sequenced input: blood. The chain uses TRBV10-3 and TRBJ1-4; no definite D call. CDR3 sequence: CAISEQQINEKLFF. CDR3 in DNA: TGTGCCATCAGTGAACAACAGATTAATGAAAAACTGTTTTTT.